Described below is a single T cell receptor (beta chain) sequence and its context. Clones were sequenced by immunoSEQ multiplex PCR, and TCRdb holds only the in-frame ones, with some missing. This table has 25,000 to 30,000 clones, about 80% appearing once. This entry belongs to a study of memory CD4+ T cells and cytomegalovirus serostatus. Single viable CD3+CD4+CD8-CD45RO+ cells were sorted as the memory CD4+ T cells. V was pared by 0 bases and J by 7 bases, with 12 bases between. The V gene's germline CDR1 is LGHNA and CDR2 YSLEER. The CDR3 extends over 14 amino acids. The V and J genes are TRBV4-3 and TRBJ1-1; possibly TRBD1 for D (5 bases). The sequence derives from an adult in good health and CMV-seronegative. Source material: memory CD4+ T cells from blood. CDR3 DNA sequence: TGCGCCAGCAGCCAAGAAGCAGGGAATGGTGAAGCTTTCTTT. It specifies CASSQEAGNGEAFF.